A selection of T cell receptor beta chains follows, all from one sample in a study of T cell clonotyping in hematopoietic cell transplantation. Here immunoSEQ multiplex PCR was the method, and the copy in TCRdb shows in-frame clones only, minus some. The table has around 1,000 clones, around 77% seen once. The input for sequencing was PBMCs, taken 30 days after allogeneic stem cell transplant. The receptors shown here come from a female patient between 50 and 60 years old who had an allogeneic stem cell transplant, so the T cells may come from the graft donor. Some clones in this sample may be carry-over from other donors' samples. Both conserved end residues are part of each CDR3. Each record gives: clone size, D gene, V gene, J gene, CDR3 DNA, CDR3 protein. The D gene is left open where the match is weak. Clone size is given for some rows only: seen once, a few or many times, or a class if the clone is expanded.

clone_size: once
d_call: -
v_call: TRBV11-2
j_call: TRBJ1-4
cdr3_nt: TGTGCCAGCAGCTTCGGGGATGGGGAAAAACTGTTTTTT
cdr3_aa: CASSFGDGEKLFF

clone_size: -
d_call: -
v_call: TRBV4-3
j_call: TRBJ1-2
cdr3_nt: TGCGCCAGCAGCCAATCGTTAGATGACAACTATGGCTACACCTTC
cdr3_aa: CASSQSLDDNYGYTF

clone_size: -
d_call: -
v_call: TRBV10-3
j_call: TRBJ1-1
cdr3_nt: TGTGCCATCACTGTTGGAAGCGTAAGCACTGAAGCTTTCTTT
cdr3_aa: CAITVGSVSTEAFF

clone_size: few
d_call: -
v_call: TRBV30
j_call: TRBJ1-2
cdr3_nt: TGTGCCTGGAGTGTTCGCGGGTTTGGCTACACCTTC
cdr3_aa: CAWSVRGFGYTF

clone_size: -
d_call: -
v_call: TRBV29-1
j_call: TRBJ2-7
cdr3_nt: TGCAGCGTTGGCCTATGGCTCGGCGAGCAGTACTTC
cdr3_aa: CSVGLWLGEQYF

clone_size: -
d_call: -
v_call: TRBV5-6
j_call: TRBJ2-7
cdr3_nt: TGTGCCAGCAGGGGGACACGGGGCTACGAGCAGTACTTC
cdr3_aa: CASRGTRGYEQYF

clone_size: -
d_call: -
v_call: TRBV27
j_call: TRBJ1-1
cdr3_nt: TGTGCCAGCAGTTTATGGGCAGTTAACACTGAAGCTTTCTTT
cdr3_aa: CASSLWAVNTEAFF

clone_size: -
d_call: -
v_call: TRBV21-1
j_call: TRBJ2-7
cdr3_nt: TGTGCCGGGACAGGGGCCTACGAGCAGTACTTC
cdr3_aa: CAGTGAYEQYF

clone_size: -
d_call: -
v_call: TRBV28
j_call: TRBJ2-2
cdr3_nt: TGTGCCAGCAGCTTTACGTGGACGGAGCTGTTTTTT
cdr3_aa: CASSFTWTELFF

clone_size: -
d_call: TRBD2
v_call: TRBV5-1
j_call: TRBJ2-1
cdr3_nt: TGCGCCAGCAGCCAACGTGTTACTAGCGGGAGATCTGAGCAGTTCTTC
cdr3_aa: CASSQRVTSGRSEQFF

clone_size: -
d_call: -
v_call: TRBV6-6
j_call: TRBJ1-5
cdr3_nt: TGTGCCAGCAGTTACTCGAACACAGGGATAGATCAGCCCCAGCATTTT
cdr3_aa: CASSYSNTGIDQPQHF

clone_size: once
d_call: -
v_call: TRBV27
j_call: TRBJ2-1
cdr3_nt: TGTGCCAGCAGTTCTCGGGGTACTAGCTCCTACAATGAGCAGTTCTTC
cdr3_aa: CASSSRGTSSYNEQFF

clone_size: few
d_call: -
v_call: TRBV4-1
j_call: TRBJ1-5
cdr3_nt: TGCGCCAGCAGCCAAGCCCCTTATCAGCCCCAGCATTTT
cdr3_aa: CASSQAPYQPQHF